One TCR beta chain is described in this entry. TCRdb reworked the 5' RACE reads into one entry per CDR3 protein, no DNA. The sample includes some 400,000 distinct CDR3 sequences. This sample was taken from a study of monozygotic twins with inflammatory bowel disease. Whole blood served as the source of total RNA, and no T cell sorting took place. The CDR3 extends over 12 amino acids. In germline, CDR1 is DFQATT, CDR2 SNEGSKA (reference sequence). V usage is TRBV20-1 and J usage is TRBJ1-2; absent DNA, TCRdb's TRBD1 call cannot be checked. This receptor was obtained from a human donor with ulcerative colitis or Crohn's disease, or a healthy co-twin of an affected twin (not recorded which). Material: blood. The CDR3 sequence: CLAGETAYGYTF.